The clone carrying this TCR beta chain was counted at least ten times. Its matching antigen is unknown. The data originate from a study of T cells after yellow fever vaccination. Study-wide context: SMART-Seq v4 Ultra Low Input prepared libraries from low-cell fractions. Regarding the study as a whole: Most clones from primary vaccination were detected again post-booster (just over 95% CD4, about 85% CD8). It was a small share of clonotypes that appeared in both CD4 and CD8 compartments.

TCRdb reanalysed the 5' RACE reads using MiXCR and keeps one entry per CDR3 protein. The data show 250,000 or so distinct CDR3 sequences, more than 3.5% seen once. Here the sequenced sample was PBMCs, taken 15 days after the yellow fever booster vaccination. This clonotype originated in a man younger than 35 who received the YFV17D yellow fever vaccine.

The CDR3: CATLGRTDTEAFF. The DNA of the CDR3 is TGTGCCACCCTGGGGAGGACGGACACTGAAGCTTTCTTT. The chain links TRBV6-4 to TRBJ1-1; D is ambiguous. V lost 10 bases and J 3 bases, leaving 15 bases between the germline ends. The CDR3 extends over 13 amino acids. CDR1 MRHNA and CDR2 SNTAGT come from the germline V gene.